This T cell receptor (beta chain) was sequenced for a study of T-cell memory formation after mild COVID-19. Study outcomes and limitations: A second wave expanding day 15 to 37 was CD4+-biased; contracting clones were balanced.

This clonotype came up many times. Its cognate antigen is unknown. The CDR3 runs 13 residues. CDR1 SQVTM and CDR2 ANQGSEA come from the germline V gene. V gave up 2 bases and J gave up 0 bases, with 4 bases separating them. TCRdb used MiXCR to reprocess the 5' RACE reads, holding one entry per CDR3 protein. The data show approximately 100,000 distinct CDR3 sequences, 9.5% to 15% seen once. Material for sequencing was PBMCs or a T cell subset sorted from them (not recorded which). The rearrangement links TRBV29-1 to TRBJ2-2; D is ambiguous. This receptor was taken from an adult woman who had mild COVID-19 (a few samples of this study predate the infection). Cell type and time point are not known. The CDR3 is CSVETANTGELFF. The CDR3 DNA sequence: TGCAGCGTTGAAACAGCGAACACCGGGGAGCTGTTTTTT.